Listed here is a single T cell receptor beta chain. Its antigen is currently unknown. Germline loops: CDR1 MNHEY, CDR2 SMNVEV (reference sequence). The CDR3 is made up of 14 amino acids. Trimming removed 8 bases from V and 3 bases from J; junction bases left unmatched: 8. Then a second PCR, running about 6 to 12 cycles, was carried out with a sample-barcoded 5' primer and a J-beta primer mix. MiXCR, applied by TCRdb to the 5' RACE reads, yields one record per CDR3 protein. The data contain 1.5 million to 2 million distinct CDR3 sequences, 49% of them singletons. The data derive from a study of blood T cells in healthy people across ages. Study-level information: The capture of about one barcoded beta molecule per two T cells was achieved by template switching. Study-wide results and limits: TCR beta diversity per million T cells fell roughly linearly with age. It was the long-lived donors that had more naive CD4+ cells and higher diversity than aged donors.

The chain couples TRBV27 to TRBJ2-3; TRBD1 agrees at 7 bases. Sequenced input: blood. The source of this sequence is a woman aged 40 to 49 in good health. CDR3 region: CASASDRATDTQYF. CDR3 DNA: TGTGCCAGCGCCTCAGACAGGGCGACAGATACGCAGTATTTT.